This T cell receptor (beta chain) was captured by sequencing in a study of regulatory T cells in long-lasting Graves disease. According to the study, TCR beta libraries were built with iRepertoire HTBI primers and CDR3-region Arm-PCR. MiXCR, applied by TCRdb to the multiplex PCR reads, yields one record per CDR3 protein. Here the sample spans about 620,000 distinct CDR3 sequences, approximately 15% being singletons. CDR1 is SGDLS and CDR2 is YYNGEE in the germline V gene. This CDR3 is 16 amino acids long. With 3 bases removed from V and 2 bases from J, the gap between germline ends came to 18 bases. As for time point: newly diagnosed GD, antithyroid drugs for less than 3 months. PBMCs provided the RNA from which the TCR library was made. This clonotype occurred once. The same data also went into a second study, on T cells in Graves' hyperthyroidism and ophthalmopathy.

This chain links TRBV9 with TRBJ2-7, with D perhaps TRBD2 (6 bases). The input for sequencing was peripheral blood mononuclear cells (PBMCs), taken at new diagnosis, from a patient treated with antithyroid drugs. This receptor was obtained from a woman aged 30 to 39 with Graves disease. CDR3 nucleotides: TGTGCCAGCAGCGGGCGACTGGCGGGGTACCCCTACGAGCAGTACTTC. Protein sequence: CASSGRLAGYPYEQYF.